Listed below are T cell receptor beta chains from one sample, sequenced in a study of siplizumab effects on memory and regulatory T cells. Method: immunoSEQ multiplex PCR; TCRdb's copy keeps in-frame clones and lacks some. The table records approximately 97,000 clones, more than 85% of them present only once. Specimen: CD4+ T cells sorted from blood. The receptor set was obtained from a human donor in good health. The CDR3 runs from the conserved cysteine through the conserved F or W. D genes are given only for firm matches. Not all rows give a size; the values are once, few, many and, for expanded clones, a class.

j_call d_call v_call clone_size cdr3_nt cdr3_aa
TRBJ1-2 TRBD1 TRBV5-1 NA TGCGCCAGCAGCCAGGGCAGGGACAGACTTAACTATGGCTACACCTTC CASSQGRDRLNYGYTF
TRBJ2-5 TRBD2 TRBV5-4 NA TGTGCCAGCAGCTTGGGGGGGCCCCAGAGACTAGCGGGAGGAGAGACCCAGTACTTC CASSLGGPQRLAGGETQYF
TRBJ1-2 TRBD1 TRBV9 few TGTGCCAGCAGCTTCACAGGGGACTATGGCTACACCTTC CASSFTGDYGYTF
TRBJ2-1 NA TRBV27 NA TGTGCCAGCAGACAACTAGCATACAATGAGCAGTTCTTC CASRQLAYNEQFF
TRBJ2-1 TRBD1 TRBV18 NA TGTGCCAGCTCACGGAGTTGGGACAGGGGGCGACCCAGTGGCTACAATGAGCAGTTCTTC CASSRSWDRGRPSGYNEQFF
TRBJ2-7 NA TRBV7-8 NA TGTGCCAGCAGCTCAGGCCCGACCGTCTCCTACGAGCAGTACTTC CASSSGPTVSYEQYF
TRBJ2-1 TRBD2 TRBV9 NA TGTGCCAGCAGGCCAGCGGGAGGGTCCTACAATGAGCAGTTCTTC CASRPAGGSYNEQFF
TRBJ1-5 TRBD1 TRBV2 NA TGTGCCAGCAGGCCCGGGACAGGGTACAATCAGCCCCAGCATTTT CASRPGTGYNQPQHF
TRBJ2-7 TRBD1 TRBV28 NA TGTGCCAGCAGCGACCAGTACAGGGGGTCCTACGAGCAGTACTTC CASSDQYRGSYEQYF
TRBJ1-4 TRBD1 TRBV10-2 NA TGCGCCAGCAGTGAGTCCCCCGGGACAGGGGTTGAAAAACTGTTTTTT CASSESPGTGVEKLFF
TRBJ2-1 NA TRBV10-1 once TGCGCCAGCAGTGACACTGGGGATGAGCAGTTCTTC CASSDTGDEQFF
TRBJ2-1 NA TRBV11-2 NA TGTGCCAGCAGCTTAGGGTTCCAGCGGAGCTCCTACAATGAGCAGTTCTTC CASSLGFQRSSYNEQFF
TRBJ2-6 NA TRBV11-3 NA TGTGCCAGCAGCCCAGGCTCGGCCGGGGCCAACGTCCTGACTTTC CASSPGSAGANVLTF
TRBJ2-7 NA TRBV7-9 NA TGTGCCAGCAGCTTACAGAAATACGAGCAGTACTTC CASSLQKYEQYF
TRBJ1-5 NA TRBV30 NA TGTGCCTGGAGTGCAGGAGGGCAGCCCCAGCATTTT CAWSAGGQPQHF
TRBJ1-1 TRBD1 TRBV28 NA TGTGCCAGCAGTTTCCCGGACAGGGCGAACACTGAAGCTTTCTTT CASSFPDRANTEAFF
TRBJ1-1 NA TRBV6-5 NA TGTGCCAGCAGTAGCGGGGCGGTGGCTTTCTTT CASSSGAVAFF
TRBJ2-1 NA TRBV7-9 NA TGTGCCAGCAGAGGCATCACAGGGACCCTCAGGAATGAGCAGTTCTTC CASRGITGTLRNEQFF
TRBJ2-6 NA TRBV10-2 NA TGCGCCAGCAGTCCAGGGCTCTCTGGGGCCAACGTCCTGACTTTC CASSPGLSGANVLTF
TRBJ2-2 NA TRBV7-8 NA TGTGCCAGCAGACCCGGGGGCACCGGGGAGCTGTTTTTT CASRPGGTGELFF
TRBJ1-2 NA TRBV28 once TGTGCCAGCAGAGAGGACAGCCCCCCTGGCTACACCTTC CASREDSPPGYTF
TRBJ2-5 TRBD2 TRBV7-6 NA TGTGCCAGCAGCTTGGTCTTCGGCGGGAGTCGTGTTGCCCAGTACTTC CASSLVFGGSRVAQYF
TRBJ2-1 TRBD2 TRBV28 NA TGTGCCAGCAGTTTTACTAGCGGGATATACAATGAGCAGTTCTTC CASSFTSGIYNEQFF